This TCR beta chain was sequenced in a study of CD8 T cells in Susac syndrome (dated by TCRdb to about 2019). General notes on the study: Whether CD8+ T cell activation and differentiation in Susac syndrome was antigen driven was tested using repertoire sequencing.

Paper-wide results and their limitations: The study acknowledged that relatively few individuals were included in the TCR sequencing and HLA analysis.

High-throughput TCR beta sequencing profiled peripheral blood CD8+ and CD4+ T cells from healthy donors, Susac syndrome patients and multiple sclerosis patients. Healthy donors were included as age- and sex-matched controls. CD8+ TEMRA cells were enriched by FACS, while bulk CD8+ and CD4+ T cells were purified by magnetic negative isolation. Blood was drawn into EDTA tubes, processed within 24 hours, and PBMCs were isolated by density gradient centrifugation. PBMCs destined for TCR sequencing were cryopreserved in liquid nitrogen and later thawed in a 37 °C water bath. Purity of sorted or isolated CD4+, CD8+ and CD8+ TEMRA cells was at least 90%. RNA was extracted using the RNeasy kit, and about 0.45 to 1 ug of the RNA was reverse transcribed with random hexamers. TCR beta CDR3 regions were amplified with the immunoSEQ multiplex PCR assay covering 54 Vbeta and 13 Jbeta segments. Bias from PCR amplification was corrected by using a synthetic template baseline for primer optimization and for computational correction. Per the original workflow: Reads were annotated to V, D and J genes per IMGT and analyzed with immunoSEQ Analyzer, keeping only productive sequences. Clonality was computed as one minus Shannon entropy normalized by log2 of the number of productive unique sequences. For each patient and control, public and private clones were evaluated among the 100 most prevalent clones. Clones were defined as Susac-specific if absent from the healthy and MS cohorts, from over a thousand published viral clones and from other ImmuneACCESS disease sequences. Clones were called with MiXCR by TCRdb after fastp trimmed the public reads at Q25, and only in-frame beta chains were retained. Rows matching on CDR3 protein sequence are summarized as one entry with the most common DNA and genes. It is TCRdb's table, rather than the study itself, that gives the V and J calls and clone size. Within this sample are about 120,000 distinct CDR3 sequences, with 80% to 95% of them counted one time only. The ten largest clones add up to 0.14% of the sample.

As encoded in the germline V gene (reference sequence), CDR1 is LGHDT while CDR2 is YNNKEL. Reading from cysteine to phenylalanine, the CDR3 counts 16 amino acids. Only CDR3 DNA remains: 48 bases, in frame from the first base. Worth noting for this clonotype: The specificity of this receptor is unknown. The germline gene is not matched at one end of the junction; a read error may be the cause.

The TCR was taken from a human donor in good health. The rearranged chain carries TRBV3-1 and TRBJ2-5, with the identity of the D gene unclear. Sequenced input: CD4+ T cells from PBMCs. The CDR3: CASSKEAPILSETQYF. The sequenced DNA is TGTGCCAGCAGCAAAGAGGCACCAATATTATCGGAGACCCAGTACTTC.